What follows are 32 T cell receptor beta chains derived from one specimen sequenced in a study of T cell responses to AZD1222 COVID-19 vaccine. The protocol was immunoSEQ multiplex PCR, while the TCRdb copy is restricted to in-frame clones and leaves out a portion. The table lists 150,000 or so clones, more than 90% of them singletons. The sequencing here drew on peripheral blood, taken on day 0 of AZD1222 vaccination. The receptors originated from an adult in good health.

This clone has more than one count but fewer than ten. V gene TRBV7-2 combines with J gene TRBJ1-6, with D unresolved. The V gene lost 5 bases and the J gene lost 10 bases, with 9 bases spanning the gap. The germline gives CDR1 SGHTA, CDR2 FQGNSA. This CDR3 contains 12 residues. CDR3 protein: CASSPLSSPLHF. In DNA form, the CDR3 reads TGTGCCAGCAGCCCACTTTCGTCACCCCTCCACTTT.

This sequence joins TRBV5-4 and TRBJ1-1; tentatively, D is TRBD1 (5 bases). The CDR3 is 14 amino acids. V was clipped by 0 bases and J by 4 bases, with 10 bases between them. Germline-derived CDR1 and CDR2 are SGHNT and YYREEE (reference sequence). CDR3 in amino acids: CASSLGQGVTEAFF. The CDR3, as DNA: TGTGCCAGCAGCTTGGGCCAGGGAGTCACTGAAGCTTTCTTT. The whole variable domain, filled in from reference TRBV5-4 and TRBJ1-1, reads ETGVTQSPTHLIKTRGQQVTLRCSSQSGHNTVSWYQQALGQGPQFIFQYYREEENGRGNFPPRFSGLQFPNYSSELNVNALELDDSALYLCASSLGQGVTEAFFGQGTRLTVV.

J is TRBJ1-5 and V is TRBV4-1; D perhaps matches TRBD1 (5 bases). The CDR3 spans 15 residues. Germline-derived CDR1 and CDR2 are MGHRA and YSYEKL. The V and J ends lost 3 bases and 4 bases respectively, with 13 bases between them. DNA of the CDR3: TGCGCCAGCAGCCAGACAGACCCAGGGAATCAGCCCCAGCATTTT. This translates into CASSQTDPGNQPQHF.

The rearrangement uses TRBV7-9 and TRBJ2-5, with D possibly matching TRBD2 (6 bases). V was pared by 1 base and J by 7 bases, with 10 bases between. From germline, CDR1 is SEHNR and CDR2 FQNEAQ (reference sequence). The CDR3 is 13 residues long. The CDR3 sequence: CASSLGVGGTQYF. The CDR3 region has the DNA TGTGCCAGCAGCTTAGGTGTCGGGGGGACCCAGTACTTC.

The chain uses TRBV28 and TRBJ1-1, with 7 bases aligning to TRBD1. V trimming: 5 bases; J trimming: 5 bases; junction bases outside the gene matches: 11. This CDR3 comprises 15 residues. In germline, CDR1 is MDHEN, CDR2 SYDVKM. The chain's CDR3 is CASSPGNRGRTEAFF. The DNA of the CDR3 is TGTGCCAGCAGTCCCGGAAACAGGGGAAGGACTGAAGCTTTCTTT.

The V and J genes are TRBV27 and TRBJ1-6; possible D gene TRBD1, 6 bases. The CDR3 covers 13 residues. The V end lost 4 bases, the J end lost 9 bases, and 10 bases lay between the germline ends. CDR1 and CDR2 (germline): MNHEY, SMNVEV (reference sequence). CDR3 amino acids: CASSWGHSSPLHF. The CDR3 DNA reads TGTGCCAGCAGTTGGGGACATTCTTCACCCCTCCACTTT.

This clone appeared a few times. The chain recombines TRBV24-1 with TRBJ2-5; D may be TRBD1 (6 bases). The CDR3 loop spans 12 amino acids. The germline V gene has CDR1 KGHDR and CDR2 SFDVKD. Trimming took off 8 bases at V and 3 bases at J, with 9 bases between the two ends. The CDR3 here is CATTDRKETQYF. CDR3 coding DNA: TGTGCCACCACGGACAGAAAAGAGACCCAGTACTTC.

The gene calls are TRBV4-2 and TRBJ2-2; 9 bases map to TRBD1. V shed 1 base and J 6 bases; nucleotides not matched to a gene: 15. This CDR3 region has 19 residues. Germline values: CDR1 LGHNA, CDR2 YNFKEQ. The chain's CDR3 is CASSQVHGTGRVAAGELFF. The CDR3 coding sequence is TGTGCCAGCAGCCAAGTGCACGGGACAGGGCGTGTTGCGGCCGGGGAGCTGTTTTTT.

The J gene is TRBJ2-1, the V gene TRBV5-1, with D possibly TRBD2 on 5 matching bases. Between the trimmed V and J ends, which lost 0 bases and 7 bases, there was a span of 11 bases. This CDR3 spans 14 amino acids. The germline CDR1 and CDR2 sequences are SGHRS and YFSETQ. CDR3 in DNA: TGCGCCAGCAGCTTGGGGGCGGGTACGAATGAGCAGTTCTTC. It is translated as CASSLGAGTNEQFF.

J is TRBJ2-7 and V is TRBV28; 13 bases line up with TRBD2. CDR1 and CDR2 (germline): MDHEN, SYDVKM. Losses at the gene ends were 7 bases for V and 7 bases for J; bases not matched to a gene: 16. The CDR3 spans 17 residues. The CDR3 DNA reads TGTGCCAGCAAAAGGACTAGCGGGAGTTGGTCTCTAAGGGAGCAGTACTTC. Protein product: CASKRTSGSWSLREQYF.

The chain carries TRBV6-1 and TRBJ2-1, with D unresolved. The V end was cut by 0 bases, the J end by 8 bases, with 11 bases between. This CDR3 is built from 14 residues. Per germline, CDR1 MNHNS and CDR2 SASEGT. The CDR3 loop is CASSEALRNDEQFF. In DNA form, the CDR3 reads TGTGCCAGCAGTGAAGCGCTTAGAAATGATGAGCAGTTCTTC.

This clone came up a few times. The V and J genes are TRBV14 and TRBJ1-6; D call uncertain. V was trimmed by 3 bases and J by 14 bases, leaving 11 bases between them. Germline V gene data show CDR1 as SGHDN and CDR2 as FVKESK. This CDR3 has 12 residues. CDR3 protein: CASSHGGGTLHF. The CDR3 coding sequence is TGTGCCAGCAGCCACGGCGGCGGGACCCTCCACTTT.

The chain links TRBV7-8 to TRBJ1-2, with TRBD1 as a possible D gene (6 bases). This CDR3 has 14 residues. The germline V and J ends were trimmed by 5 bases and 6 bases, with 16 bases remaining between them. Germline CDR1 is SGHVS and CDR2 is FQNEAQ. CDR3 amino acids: CASSRPGQKDGYTF. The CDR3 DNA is TGTGCCAGCAGCCGCCCCGGACAGAAGGATGGCTACACCTTC.

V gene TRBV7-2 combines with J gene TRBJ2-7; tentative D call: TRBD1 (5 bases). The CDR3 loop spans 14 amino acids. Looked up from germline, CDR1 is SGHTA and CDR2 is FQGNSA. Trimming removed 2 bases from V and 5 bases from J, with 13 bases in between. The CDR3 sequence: CASSLMLTGNEQYF. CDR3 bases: TGTGCCAGCAGCTTAATGCTCACAGGTAACGAGCAGTACTTC.

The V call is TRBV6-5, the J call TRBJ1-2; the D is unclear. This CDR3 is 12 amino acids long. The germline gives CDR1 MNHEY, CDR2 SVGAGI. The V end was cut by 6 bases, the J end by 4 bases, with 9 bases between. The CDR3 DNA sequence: TGTGCCAGCAGCGGCCGCGGCTATGGCTACACCTTC. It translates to CASSGRGYGYTF.

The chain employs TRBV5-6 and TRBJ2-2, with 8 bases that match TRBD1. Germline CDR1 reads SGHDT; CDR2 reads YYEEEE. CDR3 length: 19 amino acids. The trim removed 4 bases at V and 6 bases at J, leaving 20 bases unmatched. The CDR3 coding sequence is TGTGCCAGCAGCCCGACCATCACCGGGACAGGACATGTAGCCGGGGAGCTGTTTTTT. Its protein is CASSPTITGTGHVAGELFF.

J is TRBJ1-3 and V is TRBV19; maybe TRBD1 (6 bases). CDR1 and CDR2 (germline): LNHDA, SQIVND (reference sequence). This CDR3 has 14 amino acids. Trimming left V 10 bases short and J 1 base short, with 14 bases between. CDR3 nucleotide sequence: TGTGCCACTGGACAGACCCCATCTGGAAACACCATATATTTT. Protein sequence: CATGQTPSGNTIYF.

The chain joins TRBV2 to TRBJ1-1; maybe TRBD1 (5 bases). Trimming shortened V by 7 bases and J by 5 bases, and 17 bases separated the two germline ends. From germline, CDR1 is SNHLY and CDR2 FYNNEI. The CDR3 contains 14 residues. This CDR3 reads CASTTMGGGTEAFF. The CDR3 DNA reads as TGTGCCAGCACCACCATGGGGGGGGGAACTGAAGCTTTCTTT.

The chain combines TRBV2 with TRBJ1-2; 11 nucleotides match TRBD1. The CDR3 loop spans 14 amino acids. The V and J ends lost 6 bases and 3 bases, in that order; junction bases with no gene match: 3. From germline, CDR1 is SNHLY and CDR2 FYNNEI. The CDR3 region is CASRGTGGYYGYTF. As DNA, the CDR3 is TGTGCCAGCAGGGGGACAGGGGGTTACTATGGCTACACCTTC.

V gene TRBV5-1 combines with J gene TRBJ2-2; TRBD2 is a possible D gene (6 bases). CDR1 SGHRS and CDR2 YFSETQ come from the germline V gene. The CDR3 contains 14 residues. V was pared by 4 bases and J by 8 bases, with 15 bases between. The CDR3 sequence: CASSLPSGTGELFF. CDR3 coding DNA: TGCGCCAGCAGCCTCCCATCAGGGACTGGGGAGCTGTTTTTT.

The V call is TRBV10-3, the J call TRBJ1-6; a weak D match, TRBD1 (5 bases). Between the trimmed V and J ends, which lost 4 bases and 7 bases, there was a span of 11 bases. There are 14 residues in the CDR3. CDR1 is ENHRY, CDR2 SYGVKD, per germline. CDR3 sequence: CAISVSQENSPLHF. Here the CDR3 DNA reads TGTGCCATCAGTGTATCACAGGAAAATTCACCCCTCCACTTT.

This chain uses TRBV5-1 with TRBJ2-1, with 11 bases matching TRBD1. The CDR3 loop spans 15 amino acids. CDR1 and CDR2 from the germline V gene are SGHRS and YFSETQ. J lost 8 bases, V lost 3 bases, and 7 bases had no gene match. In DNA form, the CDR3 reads TGCGCCAGCAGCTCCGGGACAGGGGGGCTCCATGAGCAGTTCTTC. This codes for CASSSGTGGLHEQFF.

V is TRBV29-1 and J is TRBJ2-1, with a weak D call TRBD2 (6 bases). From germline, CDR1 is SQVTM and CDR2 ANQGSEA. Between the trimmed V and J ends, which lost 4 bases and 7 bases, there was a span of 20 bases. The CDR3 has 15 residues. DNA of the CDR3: TGCAGCGTTGTGCCTAGCGTTTCCACGGGGAATGAGCAGTTCTTC. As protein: CSVVPSVSTGNEQFF.

The CDR3 DNA sequence: TGTGCCAGCTCACAACAGGGACAGGGTTCCTACGAGCAGTACTTC. It codes for CASSQQGQGSYEQYF. V gene TRBV18 combines with J gene TRBJ2-7; 9 nucleotides agree with TRBD1. V was pared by 4 bases and J by 1 base, with 5 bases of the junction left unmatched. The CDR3 length is 15 residues. In germline, CDR1 is KGHSH, CDR2 LQKENI.

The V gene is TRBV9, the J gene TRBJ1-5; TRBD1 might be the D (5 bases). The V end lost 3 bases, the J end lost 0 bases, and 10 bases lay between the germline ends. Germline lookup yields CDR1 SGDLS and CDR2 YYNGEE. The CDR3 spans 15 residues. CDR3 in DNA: TGTGCCAGCAGCGCCCATACAGGTAGCAATCAGCCCCAGCATTTT. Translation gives CASSAHTGSNQPQHF.

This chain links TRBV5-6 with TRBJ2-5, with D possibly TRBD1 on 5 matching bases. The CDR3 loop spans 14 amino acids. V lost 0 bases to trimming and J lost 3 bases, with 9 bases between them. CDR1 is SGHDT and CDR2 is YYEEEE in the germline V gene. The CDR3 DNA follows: TGTGCCAGCAGCTTGGTTTGGGGCGAAGAGACCCAGTACTTC. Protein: CASSLVWGEETQYF. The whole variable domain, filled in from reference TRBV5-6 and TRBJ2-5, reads DAGVTQSPTHLIKTRGQQVTLRCSPKSGHDTVSWYQQALGQGPQFIFQYYEEEERQRGNFPDRFSGHQFPNYSSELNVNALLLGDSALYLCASSLVWGEETQYFGPGTRLLVL.

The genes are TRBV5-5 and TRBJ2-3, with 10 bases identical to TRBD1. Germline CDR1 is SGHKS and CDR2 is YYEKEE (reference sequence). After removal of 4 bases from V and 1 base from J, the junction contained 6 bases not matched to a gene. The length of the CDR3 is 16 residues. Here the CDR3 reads CASSIAGTGGTDTQYF. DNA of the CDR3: TGTGCCAGCAGCATCGCCGGGACAGGGGGCACAGATACGCAGTATTTT.

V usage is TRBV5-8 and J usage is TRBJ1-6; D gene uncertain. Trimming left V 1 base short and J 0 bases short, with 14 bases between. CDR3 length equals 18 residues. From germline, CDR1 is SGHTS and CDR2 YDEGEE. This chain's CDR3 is CASSLLAVGGSYNSPLHF. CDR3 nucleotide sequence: TGTGCCAGCAGCTTGTTGGCCGTCGGAGGCTCCTATAATTCACCCCTCCACTTT.

CDR3 DNA sequence: TGCAGCGTTCGATCTAGTTTGGATACGCAGTATTTT. It specifies CSVRSSLDTQYF. The chain employs TRBV29-1 and TRBJ2-3; the D is unclear. Looked up from germline, CDR1 is SQVTM and CDR2 is ANQGSEA. Trimming cost V 5 bases and J 6 bases, with 12 bases left between them. The CDR3 sequence is 12 residues long.

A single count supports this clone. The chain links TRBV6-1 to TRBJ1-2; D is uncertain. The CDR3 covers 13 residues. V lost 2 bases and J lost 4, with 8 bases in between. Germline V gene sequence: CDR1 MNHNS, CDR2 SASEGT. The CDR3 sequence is CASSESPSYGYTF. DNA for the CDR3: TGTGCCAGCAGTGAATCCCCCTCCTATGGCTACACCTTC.

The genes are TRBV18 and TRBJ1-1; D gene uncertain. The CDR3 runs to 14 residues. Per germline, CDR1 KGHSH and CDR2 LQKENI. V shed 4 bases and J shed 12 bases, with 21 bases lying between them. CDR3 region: CASSQVLVQFGSFF. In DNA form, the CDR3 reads TGTGCCAGCTCACAGGTCCTCGTACAGTTTGGGTCTTTCTTT.

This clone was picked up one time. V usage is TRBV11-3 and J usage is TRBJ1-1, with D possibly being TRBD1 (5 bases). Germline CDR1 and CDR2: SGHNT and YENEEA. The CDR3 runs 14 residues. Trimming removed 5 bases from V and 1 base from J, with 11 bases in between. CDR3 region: CASSNPQENTEAFF. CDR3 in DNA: TGTGCCAGCAGCAACCCACAGGAGAACACTGAAGCTTTCTTT.